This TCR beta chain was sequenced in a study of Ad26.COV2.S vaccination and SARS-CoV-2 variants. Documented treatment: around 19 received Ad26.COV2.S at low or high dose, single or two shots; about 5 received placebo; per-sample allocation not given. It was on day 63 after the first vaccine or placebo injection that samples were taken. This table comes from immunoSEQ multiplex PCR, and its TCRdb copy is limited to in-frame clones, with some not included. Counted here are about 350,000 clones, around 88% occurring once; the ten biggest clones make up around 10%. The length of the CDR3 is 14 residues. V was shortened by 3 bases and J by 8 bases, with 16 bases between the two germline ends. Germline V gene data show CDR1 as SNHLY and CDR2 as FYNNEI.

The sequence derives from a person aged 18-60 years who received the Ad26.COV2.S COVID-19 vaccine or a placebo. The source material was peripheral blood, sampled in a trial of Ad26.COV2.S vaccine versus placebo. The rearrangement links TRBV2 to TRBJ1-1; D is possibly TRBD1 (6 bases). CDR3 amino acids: CASSDLGGRNEAFF. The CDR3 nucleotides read TGTGCCAGCAGTGATTTGGGGGGCAGGAACGAAGCTTTCTTT.